These 3 T cell receptor beta chains share one sample of origin, sequenced in a study of blood T cell repertoires in COVID-19. Produced via immunoSEQ multiplex PCR; TCRdb's table is partial and in-frame only. The sample holds about 140,000 clones, 87% seen once. Input material: peripheral blood. The source is a human donor in a cohort sampled during active COVID-19.

This chain links TRBV2 with TRBJ2-7, with D tentatively TRBD1 (6 bases). Germline CDR1 reads SNHLY; CDR2 reads FYNNEI. Trimming stripped 4 bases from V and 5 bases from J, with 12 bases between. The CDR3 is 13 residues long. This chain's CDR3 is CASSARGNNEQYF. The CDR3 coding sequence is TGTGCCAGCAGTGCCAGGGGCAACAACGAGCAGTACTTC.

The chain employs TRBV28 and TRBJ2-7, with a possible D match to TRBD1 (6 bases). Trimming cost V 5 bases and J 12 bases, with 20 bases left between them. In germline, CDR1 is MDHEN, CDR2 SYDVKM. The CDR3 spans 13 residues. CDR3 nucleotide sequence: TGTGCCAGCAGTGGGGGACACCCCAAGGGCCCGTACTTC. Protein product: CASSGGHPKGPYF.

The rearrangement joins TRBV28 to TRBJ1-2; 9 positions match TRBD1. The V gene end was trimmed by 4 bases and the J gene end by 1 base; junction bases not matched to a gene: 4. The CDR3 is 15 amino acids. CDR1 MDHEN and CDR2 SYDVKM come from the germline V gene. For the CDR3, the DNA is TGTGCCAGCAGTTCTCCGACAGGGGGTAACTATGGCTACACCTTC. Amino acid sequence: CASSSPTGGNYGYTF.